One sample yielded the 22 T cell receptor beta chains listed below, sequenced in a study of beta chain features in type 1 diabetes. Study outcomes and limitations: Type 1 diabetes patients had moderately but significantly shorter TCRB CDR3s in all four CD4+ subsets.

Of the isolated RNA, all was reverse transcribed, and so the sequenced material was expressed TCRB transcripts. Profiled with immunoSEQ multiplex PCR; TCRdb holds only in-frame clones, not every one. The data show 130,000 to 150,000 clones, around an eighth seen once. No antigen is known for these receptors. Sample: central memory CD4+ T cells from blood. The receptors stem from a man younger than 35 with type 1 diabetes.

This clone has only a few counts. The sample holds other DNA sequences that translate to the same CDR3. V usage is TRBV19 and J usage is TRBJ1-2, with 7 bases matching TRBD1. The V gene end was trimmed by 7 bases and the J gene end by 1 base; junction bases not matched to a gene: 6. The CDR3 runs to 14 residues. From germline, CDR1 is LNHDA and CDR2 SQIVND (reference sequence). In DNA form, the CDR3 reads TGTGCCAGTAAGAGGGACAGCCTTAACTATGGCTACACCTTC. This sequence encodes CASKRDSLNYGYTF.

V and J are TRBV6-5 and TRBJ2-7; D is perhaps TRBD2 (5 bases). The V end lost 7 bases, the J end lost 1 base, and 17 bases lay between the germline ends. The CDR3 sequence is 15 residues long. The germline V gene encodes CDR1 MNHEY and CDR2 SVGAGI. Here the CDR3 DNA reads TGTGCCAGCATTCTCTCCTCGGGGTCTTCCTACGAGCAGTACTTC. The encoded protein is CASILSSGSSYEQYF.

The chain links TRBV20-1 to TRBJ2-7; perhaps D is TRBD1 or TRBD2 (5 bases each). The V and J ends lost 3 bases and 9 bases respectively, with 12 bases between them. The CDR3 runs 11 residues. Germline V gives CDR1 DFQATT, CDR2 SNEGSKA (reference sequence). The CDR3 DNA is TGCAGTGCTAGTAGGGACCCAGGGCAGTACTTC. This codes for CSASRDPGQYF.

This chain joins TRBV6-5 and TRBJ2-4, with TRBD2 as a possible D gene (5 bases). CDR1 MNHEY and CDR2 SVGAGI come from the germline V gene. Between the trimmed V and J ends, which lost 6 bases and 8 bases, there was a span of 14 bases. The CDR3 length is 13 residues. The CDR3 is CASRQTTKDIQYF. CDR3 nucleotide sequence: TGTGCCAGCAGGCAGACTACGAAGGACATTCAGTACTTC.

This clone has at least ten counts. The chain links TRBV6-6 to TRBJ2-1; D is ambiguous. This CDR3 comprises 12 residues. Trimming stripped 6 bases from V and 7 bases from J, with 10 bases between. The germline CDR1 and CDR2 sequences are MNHNY and SVGAGI (reference sequence). The CDR3 DNA reads as TGTGCCAGCAGGGCAGTTACGAATGAGCAGTTCTTC. Protein: CASRAVTNEQFF.

V usage is TRBV30 and J usage is TRBJ1-2, with D possibly TRBD1 on 5 matching bases. V was pared by 5 bases and J by 7 bases, with 11 bases between. The germline V gene encodes CDR1 GTSNPN and CDR2 SVGIG (reference sequence). The CDR3 totals 11 residues. The CDR3 loop reads CAWAQGPGYTF. For the CDR3, the DNA is TGTGCCTGGGCTCAGGGTCCTGGCTACACCTTC.

This chain connects TRBV5-6 to TRBJ2-1; D is possibly TRBD1 (6 bases). Germline lookup yields CDR1 SGHDT and CDR2 YYEEEE. The CDR3 consists of 15 residues. V was shortened by 4 bases and J by 2 bases, with 13 bases between the two germline ends. As DNA, the CDR3 is TGTGCCAGCAGCCGCAATGGGGGCCCCTACAATGAGCAGTTCTTC. This encodes CASSRNGGPYNEQFF. The whole variable domain, filled in from reference TRBV5-6 and TRBJ2-1, reads DAGVTQSPTHLIKTRGQQVTLRCSPKSGHDTVSWYQQALGQGPQFIFQYYEEEERQRGNFPDRFSGHQFPNYSSELNVNALLLGDSALYLCASSRNGGPYNEQFFGPGTRLTVL.

This chain links TRBV10-3 with TRBJ1-6; possibly TRBD1 for D (5 bases). The germline V gene has CDR1 ENHRY and CDR2 SYGVKD. There are 13 residues in the CDR3. V shed 7 bases and J shed 6 bases, with 10 bases lying between them. The DNA for the CDR3 is TGTGCCATCAACGACAGTGCTAATTCACCCCTCCACTTT. This sequence encodes CAINDSANSPLHF.

V gene TRBV5-4 combines with J gene TRBJ2-3; 10 positions agree with TRBD2. Germline V gene sequence: CDR1 SGHNT, CDR2 YYREEE (reference sequence). Germline trimming cut 4 bases from V and 4 bases from J; bases unmatched to any gene: 9. The CDR3 contains 16 residues. The CDR3 region is CASSELSGGLSDTQYF. The CDR3 nucleotides read TGTGCCAGCAGCGAGCTTAGCGGGGGGCTGTCAGATACGCAGTATTTT.

This clone was recorded a few times. The rearrangement uses TRBV5-1 and TRBJ2-5; no clear D gene. V dropped 0 bases and J dropped 5 bases, with 8 bases sitting between them. The CDR3 contains 13 residues. The germline gives CDR1 SGHRS, CDR2 YFSETQ. The CDR3 DNA follows: TGCGCCAGCAGCTTGGCCTGGTTGGAGACCCAGTACTTC. Its protein product is CASSLAWLETQYF.

The sample holds a few counts of this clone. J is TRBJ2-3 and V is TRBV7-9; possible D gene TRBD1, 5 bases. Trimming removed 1 base at V and 0 bases at J, with 14 bases between. This CDR3 comprises 17 residues. CDR1 and CDR2 (germline): SEHNR, FQNEAQ (reference sequence). The CDR3 loop is CASSLVTDTSSTDTQYF. DNA of the CDR3: TGTGCCAGCAGCTTAGTGACGGACACCTCTAGCACAGATACGCAGTATTTT.

This clone was counted only a few times. The rearrangement joins TRBV7-6 to TRBJ1-4; 7 nucleotides align to TRBD1. The J segment lost 8 bases and the V segment lost 6 bases, leaving 6 bases of the junction unmatched. The CDR3 sequence is 13 residues long. Per the germline V gene, CDR1 is SGHVS and CDR2 is FNYEAQ. The CDR3 loop reads CASRTGVGEKLFF. The DNA for the CDR3 is TGTGCCAGCAGAACAGGGGTGGGGGAAAAACTGTTTTTT.

This clone was seen ten or more times. The chain employs TRBV18 and TRBJ2-3, with a tentative D call TRBD2 (5 bases). CDR1 is KGHSH and CDR2 is LQKENI in the germline V gene. The CDR3 contains 15 residues. Between the trimmed V and J ends, which lost 3 bases and 4 bases, there was a span of 14 bases. CDR3 sequence: CASSPTGNSADTQYF. CDR3 DNA: TGTGCCAGCTCACCGACCGGGAATAGCGCAGATACGCAGTATTTT.

This chain uses TRBV7-2 with TRBJ1-2; 9 bases line up with TRBD1. The CDR3 runs 14 residues. Per the germline V gene, CDR1 is SGHTA and CDR2 is FQGNSA. With 3 bases clipped from V and 8 bases from J, the junction kept 7 bases outside the gene matches. CDR3 nucleotides: TGTGCCAGCAGCTTGGCACAGGGGGCTCGAGGCTACACCTTC. Amino acids: CASSLAQGARGYTF.

The chain carries TRBV7-9 and TRBJ1-1; TRBD1 is a possible D gene (5 bases). Germline loops: CDR1 SEHNR, CDR2 FQNEAQ (reference sequence). This CDR3 has 15 residues. V was pared by 6 bases and J by 7 bases, with 21 bases between. This chain's CDR3 is CASSLLRGSLVEAFF. The CDR3 DNA reads TGTGCCAGCAGTCTCCTGCGGGGGTCGCTTGTTGAAGCTTTCTTT.

The chain uses TRBV5-1 and TRBJ1-1, with D hard to call. This CDR3 region has 15 residues. The V end lost 5 bases, the J end lost 4 bases, and 18 bases lay between the germline ends. Germline V gene lookup returns CDR1 SGHRS and CDR2 YFSETQ. As DNA, the CDR3 is TGCGCCAGCAGTCCTCAACCCGGGTCCCCCACTGAAGCTTTCTTT. Amino acid sequence: CASSPQPGSPTEAFF.

The table lists this clone with a few counts. V and J are TRBV7-9 and TRBJ1-1; D is uncertain. The CDR3 has 14 amino acids. The ends were cut back, 5 bases at V and 4 bases at J, with 14 bases in the middle. Germline CDR1 and CDR2: SEHNR and FQNEAQ (reference sequence). The CDR3: CASSRMTVTTEAFF. The DNA of the CDR3 is TGTGCCAGCAGCCGAATGACGGTCACCACTGAAGCTTTCTTT. Full variable domain (rest looked up from reference TRBV7-9 and TRBJ1-1): DTGVSQNPRHKITKRGQNVTFRCDPISEHNRLYWYRQTLGQGPEFLTYFQNEAQLEKSRLLSDRFSAERPKGSFSTLEIQRTEQGDSAMYLCASSRMTVTTEAFFGQGTRLTVV.

V is TRBV10-3 and J is TRBJ2-5, with 10 bases that match TRBD1. The CDR3 is 15 amino acids. CDR1 is ENHRY and CDR2 is SYGVKD in the germline V gene. V trimming: 3 bases; J trimming: 5 bases; junction bases outside the gene matches: 6. CDR3 in amino acids: CAISDGTGAKETQYF. CDR3 nucleotide sequence: TGTGCCATCAGTGACGGGACAGGGGCTAAGGAGACCCAGTACTTC.

In this sample, this clone turned up a few times. The V call is TRBV15, the J call TRBJ2-1, with D tentatively TRBD2 (6 bases). The CDR3 is 13 residues long. Trimming shortened V by 7 bases and J by 9 bases, and 16 bases separated the two germline ends. Germline values: CDR1 LNHNV, CDR2 YYDKDF (reference sequence). CDR3 nucleotide sequence: TGTGCCACCAAGGCCTCGCGGGGTGGTGAGCAGTTCTTC. This encodes CATKASRGGEQFF.

This clone was found a few times. CDR3 loop: CASSLEQGSSPLHF. The DNA for the CDR3 is TGTGCCAGCAGCTTGGAACAGGGCAGTTCACCCCTCCACTTT. The genes are TRBV5-4 and TRBJ1-6, with D perhaps TRBD1 (6 bases). Trimming left V 0 bases short and J 9 bases short, with 10 bases between. The CDR3 is 14 amino acids. CDR1 and CDR2 from the germline V gene are SGHNT and YYREEE (reference sequence).

This clone turned up a few times. V usage is TRBV6-1 and J usage is TRBJ2-2; D is possibly TRBD1 (6 bases). V was clipped by 1 base and J by 6 bases, with 12 bases between them. This CDR3 spans 15 amino acids. CDR1 and CDR2 from the germline V gene are MNHNS and SASEGT. This CDR3 reads CASSEVGAAAGELFF. CDR3 bases: TGTGCCAGCAGTGAAGTGGGGGCTGCCGCCGGGGAGCTGTTTTTT.

The chain uses TRBV30 and TRBJ1-6; D is unclear. From germline, CDR1 is GTSNPN and CDR2 SVGIG (reference sequence). V was pared by 2 bases and J by 6 bases, with 11 bases between. This CDR3 spans 14 amino acids. CDR3 residues: CAWSLMGGNSPLHF. As DNA, the CDR3 is TGTGCCTGGAGTCTCATGGGAGGTAATTCACCCCTCCACTTT. The full variable domain, with the rest looked up from reference TRBV30 and TRBJ1-6, is SQTIHQWPATLVQPVGSPLSLECTVEGTSNPNLYWYRQAAGRGLQLLFYSVGIGQISSEVPQNLSASRPQDRQFILSSKKLLLSDSGFYLCAWSLMGGNSPLHFGNGTRLTVT.